Below, 4 T cell receptor beta chains from the same sample are listed, as sequenced in a study of blood T cell repertoires in COVID-19 (dated by TCRdb to about 2020). Libraries were constructed by the immunoSEQ multiplex PCR assay. Imported from immuneACCESS, the table was reduced by TCRdb to in-frame sequences with V and J called. These copies leave out some clones; in studies compared against another copy, an unresolved V gene accounts for under half, and the cause of the remainder is not known. This sample gives about 400,000 clones in total; approximately 87% of them show up just once. About 1.9% of the sample is held by the ten biggest clonotypes. Sequenced sample: PBMCs or T cells enriched from blood (not recorded which). These receptors all come from a man aged 40-49 years in a cohort exposed to, infected with or recovered from COVID-19 (not recorded which).

The CDR3 coding sequence is TGTGCCACCAGCAGAGATTTGGGGGGAGTGACAGATACGCAGTATTTT. Translating gives CATSRDLGGVTDTQYF. V is TRBV15 and J is TRBJ2-3; tentatively, D is TRBD2 (6 bases). Deletions cut 0 bases from V and 3 bases from J, with 13 bases between. The CDR3 runs to 16 residues. Germline V gene sequence: CDR1 LNHNV, CDR2 YYDKDF (reference sequence).

In nucleotides, the CDR3 is TGTGCCAGCAGCCCTGCAGGGGAAGACGAGCAGTACTTC. It specifies CASSPAGEDEQYF. V usage is TRBV4-2 and J usage is TRBJ2-7; a possible D gene is TRBD1 (6 bases). The CDR3 contains 13 residues. The germline CDR1 and CDR2 sequences are LGHNA and YNFKEQ. Trimming pared 4 bases from V and 5 bases from J, leaving 12 bases between.

The chain has TRBV5-1 and TRBJ2-2; 9 bases map to TRBD2. The CDR3 is 14 amino acids. With V trimmed by 5 bases and J by 7 bases, 6 bases remained unmatched. Germline-derived CDR1 and CDR2 are SGHRS and YFSETQ. CDR3 bases: TGCGCCAGCAGTGTTAGCGGGAGAGACGGGGAGCTGTTTTTT. Encoded protein: CASSVSGRDGELFF.

This chain uses TRBV7-2 with TRBJ2-6; 7 nucleotides line up with TRBD2. Germline CDR1 reads SGHTA; CDR2 reads FQGNSA. The trim removed 3 bases at V and 2 bases at J, leaving 1 base unmatched. The CDR3 sequence is 15 residues long. The CDR3 sequence is CASSFAGAGANVLTF. The CDR3 bases are TGTGCCAGCAGCTTCGCGGGGGCTGGGGCCAACGTCCTGACTTTC. Based on the CDR3 plus reference TRBV7-2 and TRBJ2-6, the full variable domain is GAGVSQSPSNKVTEKGKDVELRCDPISGHTALYWYRQSLGQGLEFLIYFQGNSAPDKSGLPSDRFSAERTGGSVSTLTIQRTQQEDSAVYLCASSFAGAGANVLTFGAGSRLTVL.